The source of this T cell receptor (beta chain) is a study of blood T cells in healthy people across ages. With respect to this clonotype: Its target is not known.

Study conclusions and caveats: Changes in expanded clonotypes were possibly confounded, as the CMV status of donors was unknown.

Alongside a J-beta primer mix, a sample-barcoded 5' primer served in a second PCR lasting 7 to 11 cycles. A template-switch adaptor containing 12 random nucleotides labeled each cDNA molecule. One entry per CDR3 protein, called by TCRdb with MiXCR from the 5' RACE reads. The sample comprises around 1.7 million distinct CDR3 sequences, 28% of which are singletons, and 7.7% rests with the top ten. Healthy Caucasians from Russia aged roughly 6 to 90 served as donors. The germline V and J ends were trimmed by 6 bases and 13 bases, with 16 bases remaining between them. This CDR3 region has 11 residues. Germline CDR1 DFQATT, CDR2 SNEGSKA (reference sequence).

The sequenced sample consisted of blood. The receptor comes from a woman in her 30s in good health. This chain connects TRBV20-1 to TRBJ2-1, with D possibly TRBD2 on 7 matching bases. CDR3 amino acids: CSAREGGTQFF. In nucleotides, the CDR3 is TGCAGTGCAAGGGAGGGGGGGACCCAGTTCTTC.